This passage covers 23 T cell receptor beta chains from one sample sequenced in a study of T cells in narcolepsy. TCRdb's table, derived via immunoSEQ multiplex PCR, lists solely in-frame clones and lacks some. This table holds approximately 31,000 clones, under 85% found once. The sample taken for sequencing was CD45RA- memory CD4+ T cells from PBMCs. The origin of the receptors is a human donor with narcolepsy.

The rearrangement uses TRBV19 and TRBJ2-6; TRBD1 agrees at 8 bases. This CDR3 comprises 19 residues. CDR1 is LNHDA, CDR2 SQIVND, per germline (reference sequence). The trim removed 8 bases at V and 2 bases at J, leaving 17 bases unmatched. CDR3 region: CASQTSGTGGRAGANVLTF. Written as DNA, the CDR3 is TGTGCCAGTCAAACCTCCGGGACAGGAGGCAGGGCTGGGGCCAACGTCCTGACTTTC.

This sequence joins TRBV28 and TRBJ1-1; no reliable D call. Germline-derived CDR1 and CDR2 are MDHEN and SYDVKM. V lost 6 bases and J lost 0, with 5 bases in between. The CDR3 length is 12 residues. The DNA for the CDR3 is TGTGCCAGCAGAAGGATGAACACTGAAGCTTTCTTT. Amino acid sequence: CASRRMNTEAFF.

This chain uses TRBV2 with TRBJ1-2, with D unclear. Trimming took off 1 base at V and 4 bases at J, with 7 bases between the two ends. CDR3 size: 13 residues. Germline V lookup: CDR1 SNHLY, CDR2 FYNNEI. This chain's CDR3 is CASSEGEVYGYTF. The CDR3 nucleotides read TGTGCCAGCAGTGAAGGGGAGGTCTATGGCTACACCTTC.

This chain uses TRBV7-2 with TRBJ1-3; no reliable D call. The CDR3 runs to 11 residues. Trimming removed 7 bases at V and 4 bases at J, with 5 bases between. Germline V CDR1 and CDR2: SGHTA, FQGNSA. This CDR3 is CASKPGNTIYF. In DNA, the CDR3 is TGTGCCAGCAAACCAGGAAACACCATATATTTT.

The chain combines TRBV6-1 with TRBJ1-3, with D perhaps matching TRBD1 (6 bases). V lost 4 bases and J lost 0, with 10 bases in between. The CDR3 has 15 amino acids. The germline gives CDR1 MNHNS, CDR2 SASEGT. CDR3 loop: CASSADRLSGNTIYF. The CDR3 DNA reads as TGTGCCAGCAGTGCCGACAGGCTCTCTGGAAACACCATATATTTT.

V gene TRBV12-5 combines with J gene TRBJ2-2; no firm D call. Trimming shortened V by 1 base and J by 0 bases, and 6 bases separated the two germline ends. Germline values: CDR1 LGHNT, CDR2 FRNRAP. CDR3 length: 15 residues. The CDR3 coding sequence is TGTGCTAGTGGTTTGGGCACCGCGAACACCGGGGAGCTGTTTTTT. This gives the protein CASGLGTANTGELFF.

This clone was recorded a few times. This chain links TRBV11-2 with TRBJ1-3; 7 bases are shared with TRBD1. CDR1 is SGHAT, CDR2 FQNNGV, per germline. V was clipped by 5 bases and J by 4 bases; unmatched bases: 5. The CDR3 covers 14 residues. CDR3 sequence reads: CASSDRATGNTIYF. CDR3 in DNA: TGTGCCAGCAGCGACAGGGCGACCGGAAACACCATATATTTT. The full variable domain, with the rest looked up from reference TRBV11-2 and TRBJ1-3, is EAGVAQSPRYKIIEKRQSVAFWCNPISGHATLYWYQQILGQGPKLLIQFQNNGVVDDSQLPKDRFSAERLKGVDSTLKIQPAKLEDSAVYLCASSDRATGNTIYFGEGSWLTVV.

This clone was seen once. The chain couples TRBV2 to TRBJ2-1, with TRBD2 as a possible D gene (5 bases). CDR1 and CDR2 from the germline V gene are SNHLY and FYNNEI. The CDR3 spans 12 residues. Trimming removed 6 bases from V and 7 bases from J, with 10 bases in between. The CDR3 sequence is CASSYSGNEQFF. DNA of the CDR3: TGTGCCAGCAGCTATTCGGGGAATGAGCAGTTCTTC. The full variable domain, with the rest looked up from reference TRBV2 and TRBJ2-1, is EPEVTQTPSHQVTQMGQEVILRCVPISNHLYFYWYRQILGQKVEFLVSFYNNEISEKSEIFDDQFSVERPDGSNFTLKIRSTKLEDSAMYFCASSYSGNEQFFGPGTRLTVL.

The chain links TRBV18 to TRBJ2-1; 12 nucleotides align to TRBD2. This CDR3 has 16 amino acids. Germline values: CDR1 KGHSH, CDR2 LQKENI. The V and J ends lost 2 bases and 8 bases, in that order; junction bases with no gene match: 7. The CDR3 coding sequence is TGTGCCAGCTCACCAACACTAGCGGGAGGATCGCATGAGCAGTTCTTC. Its protein product is CASSPTLAGGSHEQFF.

This clone was counted between two and nine times. The V and J genes are TRBV27 and TRBJ1-6; D not certain. In germline, CDR1 is MNHEY, CDR2 SMNVEV (reference sequence). The CDR3 has 12 residues. The ends were cut back, 5 bases at V and 3 bases at J, with 2 bases in the middle. The CDR3 here is CASSRYNSPLHF. The CDR3 DNA reads TGTGCCAGCAGTCGCTATAATTCACCCCTCCACTTT.

V usage is TRBV2 and J usage is TRBJ2-5; 8 bases line up with TRBD1. The CDR3 consists of 14 residues. Germline values: CDR1 SNHLY, CDR2 FYNNEI. With 11 bases clipped from V and 4 bases from J, the junction kept 12 bases outside the gene matches. CDR3 region: CAGRQGTGGETQYF. Here the CDR3 DNA reads TGTGCCGGTCGACAGGGGACCGGTGGAGAGACCCAGTACTTC.

The chain couples TRBV28 to TRBJ1-4, with TRBD1 matching 9 bases. Trimming at V came to 6 bases and at J to 8 bases, leaving 10 bases not matched to a gene. Germline CDR1 MDHEN, CDR2 SYDVKM. This CDR3 comprises 15 residues. CDR3 sequence reads: CASRPSNRGQEKLFF. The CDR3, as DNA: TGTGCCAGCAGACCAAGTAACAGGGGGCAGGAAAAACTGTTTTTT.

The chain joins TRBV25-1 to TRBJ2-5; D is undetermined. Germline assignment: CDR1 MGHDK and CDR2 SYGVNS. The V gene lost 7 bases and the J gene lost 5 bases, with 14 bases spanning the gap. The CDR3 spans 13 residues. Written as DNA, the CDR3 is TGTGCCAGCAACCCGGCCGGCTTGGAGACCCAGTACTTC. It codes for CASNPAGLETQYF. The variable domain in full, completed from reference TRBV25-1 and TRBJ2-5, reads EADIYQTPRYLVIGTGKKITLECSQTMGHDKMYWYQQDPGMELHLIHYSYGVNSTEKGDLSSESTVSRIRTEHFPLTLESARPSHTSQYLCASNPAGLETQYFGPGTRLLVL.

The chain recombines TRBV4-2 with TRBJ1-1, with D tentatively TRBD1 (5 bases). The CDR3 sequence is 13 residues long. The V end was cut by 3 bases, the J end by 5 bases, with 10 bases between. Per germline, CDR1 LGHNA and CDR2 YNFKEQ. CDR3 region: CASSHRDNTEAFF. The DNA for the CDR3 is TGTGCCAGCAGCCACAGGGATAATACTGAAGCTTTCTTT.

The V and J genes are TRBV7-2 and TRBJ2-6, with a possible D match to TRBD2 (6 bases). This CDR3 comprises 17 residues. V shed 0 bases and J shed 2 bases, with 11 bases lying between them. Germline lookup yields CDR1 SGHTA and CDR2 FQGNSA. CDR3: CASSLAGPGAGANVLTF. DNA for the CDR3: TGTGCCAGCAGCTTAGCAGGCCCGGGAGCTGGGGCCAACGTCCTGACTTTC.

The genes are TRBV7-6 and TRBJ2-2; D is unresolved. The germline V gene encodes CDR1 SGHVS and CDR2 FNYEAQ. The V end was cut by 1 base, the J end by 8 bases, with 8 bases between. CDR3 length equals 13 residues. In DNA, the CDR3 is TGTGCCAGCAGCTTAGTAGAGCTAGGGGAGCTGTTTTTT. Translating gives CASSLVELGELFF.

The chain joins TRBV7-9 to TRBJ1-5; D might be TRBD1 (6 bases). Trimming shortened V by 4 bases and J by 5 bases, and 12 bases separated the two germline ends. The germline gives CDR1 SEHNR, CDR2 FQNEAQ (reference sequence). This CDR3 has 14 amino acids. CDR3 coding DNA: TGTGCCAGCAGCTCGGACAGCGCGTATCAGCCCCAGCATTTT. Encoded protein: CASSSDSAYQPQHF.

V usage is TRBV6-1 and J usage is TRBJ2-5; D assignment may be TRBD1 or TRBD2 (6 bases each). The tail of the sequence fits TRBJ2-7 better, so the J call may be wrong. This CDR3 spans 15 amino acids. CDR1 MNHNS and CDR2 SASEGT come from the germline V gene. The CDR3 loop reads CASSETWTAGYEQYF. Written as DNA, the CDR3 is TGTGCCAGCAGTGAAACTTGGACAGCGGGCTACGAGCAGTACTTC.

In regard to this clone: The same CDR3 arises from other DNA sequences in this sample as well. V usage is TRBV28 and J usage is TRBJ1-5; D gene unclear. The germline V gene has CDR1 MDHEN and CDR2 SYDVKM. This CDR3 comprises 11 residues. The V and J ends lost 2 bases and 4 bases respectively, with 0 bases between them. The CDR3 DNA is TGTGCCAGCAGTTTAAATCAGCCCCAGCATTTT. It specifies CASSLNQPQHF.

This clone was seen a few times. CDR3 nucleotide sequence: TGTGCCAGCAGACCTAATGGGGAAGCTTTCTTT. This codes for CASRPNGEAFF. The chain employs TRBV6-1 and TRBJ1-1; D gene uncertain. V was trimmed by 6 bases and J by 8 bases, leaving 10 bases between them. The CDR3 totals 11 residues. The germline V gene has CDR1 MNHNS and CDR2 SASEGT.

With regard to this clone: Other DNA sequences in the sample encode the same CDR3. The chain employs TRBV27 and TRBJ2-3, with D possibly TRBD2 on 5 matching bases. Germline loops: CDR1 MNHEY, CDR2 SMNVEV (reference sequence). The CDR3 extends over 14 amino acids. V was pared by 8 bases and J by 1 base, with 13 bases between. The CDR3 nucleotides read TGTGCCAGCCAAGGGAGAGCTCGCACAGATACGCAGTATTTT. It translates to CASQGRARTDTQYF.

The chain is built from TRBV9 and TRBJ2-6, with D perhaps matching TRBD1 (5 bases). The CDR3 extends over 15 amino acids. Between the trimmed V and J ends, which lost 4 bases and 1 base, there was a span of 9 bases. Germline loops: CDR1 SGDLS, CDR2 YYNGEE. The CDR3 loop is CASSPDSSGANVLTF. In nucleotides, the CDR3 is TGTGCCAGCAGCCCAGACAGTTCTGGGGCCAACGTCCTGACTTTC.

The genes are TRBV7-8 and TRBJ1-1, with a tentative D call TRBD1 (6 bases). CDR3 size: 14 residues. Germline V CDR1 and CDR2: SGHVS, FQNEAQ. V shed 6 bases and J shed 1 base, with 12 bases lying between them. The DNA of the CDR3 is TGTGCCAGCAGTTGGGGACACCAGAACACTGAAGCTTTCTTT. It is translated as CASSWGHQNTEAFF.